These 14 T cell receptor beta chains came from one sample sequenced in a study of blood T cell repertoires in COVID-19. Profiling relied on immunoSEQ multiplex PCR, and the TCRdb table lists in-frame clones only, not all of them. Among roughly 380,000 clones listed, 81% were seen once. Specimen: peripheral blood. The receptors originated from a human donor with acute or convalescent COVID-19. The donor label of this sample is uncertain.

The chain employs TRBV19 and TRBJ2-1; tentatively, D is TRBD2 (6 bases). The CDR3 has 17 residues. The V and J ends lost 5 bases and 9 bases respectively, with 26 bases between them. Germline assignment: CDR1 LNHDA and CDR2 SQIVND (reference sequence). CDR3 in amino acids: CASSGGTVSGGFREQFF. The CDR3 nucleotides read TGTGCCAGTAGTGGAGGGACTGTCTCTGGGGGGTTTCGTGAGCAGTTCTTC.

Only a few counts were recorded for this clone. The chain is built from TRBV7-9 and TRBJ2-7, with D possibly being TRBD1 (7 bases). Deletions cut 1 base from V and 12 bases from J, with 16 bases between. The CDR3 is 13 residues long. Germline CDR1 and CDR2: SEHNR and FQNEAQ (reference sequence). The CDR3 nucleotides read TGTGCCAGCAGCTTAGTGGAGGGGGCTGGCCTGTACTTC. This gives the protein CASSLVEGAGLYF.

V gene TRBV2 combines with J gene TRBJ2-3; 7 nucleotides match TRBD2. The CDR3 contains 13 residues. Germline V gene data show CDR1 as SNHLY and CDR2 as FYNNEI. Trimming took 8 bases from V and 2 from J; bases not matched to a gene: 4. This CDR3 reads CASQRENTDTQYF. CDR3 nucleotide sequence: TGTGCCAGCCAGCGGGAAAACACAGATACGCAGTATTTT.

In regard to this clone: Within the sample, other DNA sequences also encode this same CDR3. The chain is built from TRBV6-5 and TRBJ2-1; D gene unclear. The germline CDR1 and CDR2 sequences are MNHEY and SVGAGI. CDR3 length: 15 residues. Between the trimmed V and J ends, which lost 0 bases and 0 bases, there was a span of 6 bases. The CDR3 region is CASSYSISSYNEQFF. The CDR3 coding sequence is TGTGCCAGCAGTTACTCGATTAGCTCCTACAATGAGCAGTTCTTC.

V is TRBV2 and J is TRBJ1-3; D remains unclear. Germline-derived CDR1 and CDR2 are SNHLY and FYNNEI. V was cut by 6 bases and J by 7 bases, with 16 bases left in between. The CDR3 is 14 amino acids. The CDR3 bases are TGTGCCAGCAGGCGGGCTCCGGCTTCGAACACCATATATTTT. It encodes CASRRAPASNTIYF.

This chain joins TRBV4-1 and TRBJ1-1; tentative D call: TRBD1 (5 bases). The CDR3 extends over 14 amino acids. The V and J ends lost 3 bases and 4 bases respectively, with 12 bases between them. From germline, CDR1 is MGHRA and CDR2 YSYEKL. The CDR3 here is CASSQGEGRTEAFF. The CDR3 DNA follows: TGCGCCAGCAGCCAGGGGGAGGGCCGCACTGAAGCTTTCTTT.

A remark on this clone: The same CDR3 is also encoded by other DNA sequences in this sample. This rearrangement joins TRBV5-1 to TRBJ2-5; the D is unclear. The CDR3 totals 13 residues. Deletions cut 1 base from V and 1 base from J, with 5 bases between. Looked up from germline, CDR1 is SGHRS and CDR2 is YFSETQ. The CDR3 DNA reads TGCGCCAGCAGCTTGAACGGCCAAGAGACCCAGTACTTC. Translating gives CASSLNGQETQYF.

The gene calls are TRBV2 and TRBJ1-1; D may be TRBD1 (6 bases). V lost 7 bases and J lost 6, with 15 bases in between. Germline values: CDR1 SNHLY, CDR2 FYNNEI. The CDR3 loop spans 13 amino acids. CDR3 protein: CASIRLQGSEAFF. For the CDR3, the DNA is TGTGCCAGCATACGATTACAGGGCTCTGAAGCTTTCTTT.

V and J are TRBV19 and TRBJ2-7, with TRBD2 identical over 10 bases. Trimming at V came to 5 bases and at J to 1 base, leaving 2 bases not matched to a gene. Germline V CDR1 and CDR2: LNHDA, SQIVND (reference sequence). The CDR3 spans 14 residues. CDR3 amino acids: CASSRLAGSYEQYF. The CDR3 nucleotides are TGTGCCAGTAGTCGACTAGCGGGTTCCTACGAGCAGTACTTC.

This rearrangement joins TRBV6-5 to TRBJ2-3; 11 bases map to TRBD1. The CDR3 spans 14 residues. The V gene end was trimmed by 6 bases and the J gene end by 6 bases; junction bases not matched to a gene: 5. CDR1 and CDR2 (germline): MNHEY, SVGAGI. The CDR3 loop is CASSWDRGKDTQYF. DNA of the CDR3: TGTGCCAGCAGCTGGGACAGGGGGAAGGATACGCAGTATTTT.

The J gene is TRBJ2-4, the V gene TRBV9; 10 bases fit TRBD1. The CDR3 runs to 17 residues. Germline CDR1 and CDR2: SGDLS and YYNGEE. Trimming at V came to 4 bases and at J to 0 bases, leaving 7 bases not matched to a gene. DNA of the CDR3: TGTGCCAGCAGCCAAGGGACAGGGGACAGAGCCAAAAACATTCAGTACTTC. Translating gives CASSQGTGDRAKNIQYF.

Here the CDR3 reads CASSPSGGIISTDTQYF. The CDR3, as DNA: TGCGCCAGCAGCCCATCAGGGGGAATAATTAGCACAGATACGCAGTATTTT. The chain is built from TRBV5-1 and TRBJ2-3, with 7 bases that match TRBD1. Germline-derived CDR1 and CDR2 are SGHRS and YFSETQ. The CDR3 spans 17 residues. V was pared by 4 bases and J by 0 bases, with 11 bases of the junction left unmatched.

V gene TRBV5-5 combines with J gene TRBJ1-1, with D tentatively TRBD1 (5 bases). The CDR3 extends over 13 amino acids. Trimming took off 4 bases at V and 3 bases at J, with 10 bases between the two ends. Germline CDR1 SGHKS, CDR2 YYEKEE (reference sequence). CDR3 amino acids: CASSRKGDTEAFF. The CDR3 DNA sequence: TGTGCCAGCAGCAGGAAAGGGGACACTGAAGCTTTCTTT.

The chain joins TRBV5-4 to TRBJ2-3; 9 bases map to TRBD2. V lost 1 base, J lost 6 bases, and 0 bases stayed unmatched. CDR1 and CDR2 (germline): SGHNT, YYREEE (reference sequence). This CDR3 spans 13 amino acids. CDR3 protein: CASSLLAGDTQYF. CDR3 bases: TGTGCCAGCAGCTTGCTAGCGGGGGATACGCAGTATTTT. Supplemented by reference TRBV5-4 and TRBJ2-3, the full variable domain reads ETGVTQSPTHLIKTRGQQVTLRCSSQSGHNTVSWYQQALGQGPQFIFQYYREEENGRGNFPPRFSGLQFPNYSSELNVNALELDDSALYLCASSLLAGDTQYFGPGTRLTVL.